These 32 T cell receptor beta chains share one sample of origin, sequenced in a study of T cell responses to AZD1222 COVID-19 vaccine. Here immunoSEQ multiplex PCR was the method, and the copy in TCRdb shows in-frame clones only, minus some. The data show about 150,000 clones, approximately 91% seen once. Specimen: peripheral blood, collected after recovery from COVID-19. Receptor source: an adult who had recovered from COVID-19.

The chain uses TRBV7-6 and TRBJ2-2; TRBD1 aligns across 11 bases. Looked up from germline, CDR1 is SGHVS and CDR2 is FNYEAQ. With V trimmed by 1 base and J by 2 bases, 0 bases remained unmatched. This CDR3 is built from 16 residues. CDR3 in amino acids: CASSLGTGGNTGELFF. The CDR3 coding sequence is TGTGCCAGCAGCTTAGGGACAGGGGGCAACACCGGGGAGCTGTTTTTT. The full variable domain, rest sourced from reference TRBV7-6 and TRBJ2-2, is GAGVSQSPRYKVTKRGQDVALRCDPISGHVSLYWYRQALGQGPEFLTYFNYEAQQDKSGLPNDRFSAERPEGSISTLTIQRTEQRDSAMYRCASSLGTGGNTGELFFGEGSRLTVL.

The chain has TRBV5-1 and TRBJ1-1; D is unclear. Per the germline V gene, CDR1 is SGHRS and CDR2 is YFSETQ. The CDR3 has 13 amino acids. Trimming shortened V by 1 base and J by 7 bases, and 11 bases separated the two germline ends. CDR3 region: CASSLTAGLEAFF. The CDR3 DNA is TGCGCCAGCAGCTTGACGGCCGGGCTTGAAGCTTTCTTT.

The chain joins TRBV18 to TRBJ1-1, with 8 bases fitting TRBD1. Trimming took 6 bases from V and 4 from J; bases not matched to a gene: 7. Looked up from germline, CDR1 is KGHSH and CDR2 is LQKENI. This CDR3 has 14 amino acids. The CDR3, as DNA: TGTGCCAGCTCGCAAGATCAGGGGGCCACTGAAGCTTTCTTT. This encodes CASSQDQGATEAFF.

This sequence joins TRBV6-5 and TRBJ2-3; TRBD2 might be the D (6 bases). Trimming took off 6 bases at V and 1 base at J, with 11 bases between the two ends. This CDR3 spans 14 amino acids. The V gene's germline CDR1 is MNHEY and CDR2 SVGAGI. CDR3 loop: CASSRDLGTDTQYF. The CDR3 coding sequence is TGTGCCAGCAGCCGGGACTTGGGCACAGATACGCAGTATTTT.

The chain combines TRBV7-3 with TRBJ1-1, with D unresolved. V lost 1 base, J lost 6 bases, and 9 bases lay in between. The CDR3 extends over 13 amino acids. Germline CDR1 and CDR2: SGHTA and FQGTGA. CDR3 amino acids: CASSLNEFSEAFF. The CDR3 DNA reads TGTGCCAGCAGCTTAAATGAGTTCTCTGAAGCTTTCTTT. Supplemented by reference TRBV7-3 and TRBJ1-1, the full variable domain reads GAGVSQTPSNKVTEKGKYVELRCDPISGHTALYWYRQSLGQGPEFLIYFQGTGAADDSGLPNDRFFAVRPEGSVSTLKIQRTERGDSAVYLCASSLNEFSEAFFGQGTRLTVV.

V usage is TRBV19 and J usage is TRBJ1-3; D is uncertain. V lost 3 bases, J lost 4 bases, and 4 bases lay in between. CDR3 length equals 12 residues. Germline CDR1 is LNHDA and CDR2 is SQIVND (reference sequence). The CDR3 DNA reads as TGTGCCAGTAGTATCAAGGGAAACACCATATATTTT. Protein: CASSIKGNTIYF. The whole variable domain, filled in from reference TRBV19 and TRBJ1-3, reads DGGITQSPKYLFRKEGQNVTLSCEQNLNHDAMYWYRQDPGQGLRLIYYSQIVNDFQKGDIAEGYSVSREKKESFPLTVTSAQKNPTAFYLCASSIKGNTIYFGEGSWLTVV.

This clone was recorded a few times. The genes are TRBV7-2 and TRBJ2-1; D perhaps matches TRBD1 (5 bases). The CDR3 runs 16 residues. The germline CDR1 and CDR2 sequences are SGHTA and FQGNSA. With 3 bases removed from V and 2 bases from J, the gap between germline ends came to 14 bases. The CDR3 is CASSLDIYEPYNEQFF. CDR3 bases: TGTGCCAGCAGCTTGGACATTTATGAACCCTACAATGAGCAGTTCTTC.

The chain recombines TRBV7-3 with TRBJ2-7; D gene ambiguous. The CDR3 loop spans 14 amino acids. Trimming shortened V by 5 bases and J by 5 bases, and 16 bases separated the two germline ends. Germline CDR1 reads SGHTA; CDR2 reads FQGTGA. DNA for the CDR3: TGTGCCAGCAGCCTCGACGGCGGTCGGGACGAGCAGTACTTC. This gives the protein CASSLDGGRDEQYF.

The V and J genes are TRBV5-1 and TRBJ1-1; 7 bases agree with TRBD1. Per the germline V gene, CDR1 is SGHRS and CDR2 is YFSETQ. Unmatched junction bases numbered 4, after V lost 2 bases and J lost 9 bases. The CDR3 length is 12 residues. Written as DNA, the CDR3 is TGCGCCAGCAGCTTCTCACAGGGGAAAGCTTTCTTT. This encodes CASSFSQGKAFF. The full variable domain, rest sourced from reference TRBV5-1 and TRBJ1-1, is KAGVTQTPRYLIKTRGQQVTLSCSPISGHRSVSWYQQTPGQGLQFLFEYFSETQRNKGNFPGRFSGRQFSNSRSEMNVSTLELGDSALYLCASSFSQGKAFFGQGTRLTVV.

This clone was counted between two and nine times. For the CDR3, the DNA is TGTGCCAGCGCCCTGGACAGGGTGGTTGGACAGCCCCAGCATTTT. Protein sequence: CASALDRVVGQPQHF. V usage is TRBV28 and J usage is TRBJ1-5; 8 bases agree with TRBD1. Per the germline V gene, CDR1 is MDHEN and CDR2 is SYDVKM. This CDR3 comprises 15 residues. Germline trimming cut 8 bases from V and 7 bases from J; bases unmatched to any gene: 13.

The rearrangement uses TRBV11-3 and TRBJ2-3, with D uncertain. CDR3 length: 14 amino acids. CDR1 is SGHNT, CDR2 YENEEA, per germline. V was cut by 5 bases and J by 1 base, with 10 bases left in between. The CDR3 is CASSPSRGTDTQYF. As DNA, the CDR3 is TGTGCCAGCAGCCCGTCCCGCGGCACAGATACGCAGTATTTT.

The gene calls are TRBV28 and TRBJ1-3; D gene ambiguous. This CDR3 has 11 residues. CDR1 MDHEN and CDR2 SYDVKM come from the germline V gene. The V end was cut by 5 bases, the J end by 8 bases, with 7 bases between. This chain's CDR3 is CASSEKYTIYF. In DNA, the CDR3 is TGTGCCAGCAGTGAAAAGTACACCATATATTTT.

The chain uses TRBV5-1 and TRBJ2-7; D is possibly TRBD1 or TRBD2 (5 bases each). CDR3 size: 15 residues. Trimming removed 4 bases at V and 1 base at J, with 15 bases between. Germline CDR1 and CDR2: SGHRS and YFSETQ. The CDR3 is CASSPGPPQSYEQYF. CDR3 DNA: TGCGCCAGCAGCCCGGGACCGCCACAATCCTACGAGCAGTACTTC.

CDR3 amino acids: CASSFTDRGLVTFF. CDR3 in DNA: TGTGCCAGCAGTTTTACCGACAGGGGGCTTGTAACTTTCTTT. The chain has TRBV27 and TRBJ1-1; 10 bases fit TRBD1. Germline CDR1 is MNHEY and CDR2 is SMNVEV (reference sequence). The V gene end was trimmed by 3 bases and the J gene end by 12 bases; junction bases not matched to a gene: 10. CDR3 size: 14 residues.

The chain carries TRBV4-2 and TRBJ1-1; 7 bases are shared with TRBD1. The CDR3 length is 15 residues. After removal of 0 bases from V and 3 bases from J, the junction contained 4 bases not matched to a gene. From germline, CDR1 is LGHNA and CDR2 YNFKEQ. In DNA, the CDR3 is TGTGCCAGCAGCCAAGATGGGGGACAGCACACTGAAGCTTTCTTT. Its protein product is CASSQDGGQHTEAFF.

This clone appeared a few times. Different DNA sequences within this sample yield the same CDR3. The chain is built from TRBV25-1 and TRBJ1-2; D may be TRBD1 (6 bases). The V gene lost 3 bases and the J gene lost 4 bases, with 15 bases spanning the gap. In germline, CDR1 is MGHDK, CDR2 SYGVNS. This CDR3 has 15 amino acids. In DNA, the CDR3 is TGTGCCAGCAGTGAGGGGGGGGCGCGTGGCTATGGCTACACCTTC. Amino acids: CASSEGGARGYGYTF.

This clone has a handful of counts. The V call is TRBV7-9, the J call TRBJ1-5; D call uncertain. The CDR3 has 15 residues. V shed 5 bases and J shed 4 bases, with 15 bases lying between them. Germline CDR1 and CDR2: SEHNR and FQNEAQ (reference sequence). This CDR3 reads CASSPREGINQPQHF. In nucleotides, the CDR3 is TGTGCCAGCAGCCCCCGGGAGGGTATTAATCAGCCCCAGCATTTT.

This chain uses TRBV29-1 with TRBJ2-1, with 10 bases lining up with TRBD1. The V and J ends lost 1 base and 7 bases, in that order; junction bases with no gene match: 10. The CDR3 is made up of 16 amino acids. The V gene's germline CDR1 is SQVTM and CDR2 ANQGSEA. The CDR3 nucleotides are TGCAGCGTTGAAGGGGGAACGACAGGGGGCGCTAATGAGCAGTTCTTC. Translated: CSVEGGTTGGANEQFF.

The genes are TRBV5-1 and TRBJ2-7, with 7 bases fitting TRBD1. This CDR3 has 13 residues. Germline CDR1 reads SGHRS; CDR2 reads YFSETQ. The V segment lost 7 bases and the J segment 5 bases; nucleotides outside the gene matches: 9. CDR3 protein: CASREQGSHEQYF. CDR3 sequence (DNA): TGCGCCAGCCGGGAACAGGGGTCCCACGAGCAGTACTTC.

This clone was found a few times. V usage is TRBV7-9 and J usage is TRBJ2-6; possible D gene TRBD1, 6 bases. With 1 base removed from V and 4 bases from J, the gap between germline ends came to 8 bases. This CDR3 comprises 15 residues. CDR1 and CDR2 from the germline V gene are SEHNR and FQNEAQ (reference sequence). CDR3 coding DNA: TGTGCCAGCAGCTTAGTAGGGACAGGGGCCAACGTCCTGACTTTC. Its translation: CASSLVGTGANVLTF.

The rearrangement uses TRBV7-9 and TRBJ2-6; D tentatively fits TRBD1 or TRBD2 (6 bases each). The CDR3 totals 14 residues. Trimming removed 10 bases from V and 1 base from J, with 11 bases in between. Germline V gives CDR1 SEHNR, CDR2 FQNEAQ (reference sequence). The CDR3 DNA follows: TGTGCCACCAGAGGGGGGTCTGGGGCCAACGTCCTGACTTTC. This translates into CATRGGSGANVLTF.

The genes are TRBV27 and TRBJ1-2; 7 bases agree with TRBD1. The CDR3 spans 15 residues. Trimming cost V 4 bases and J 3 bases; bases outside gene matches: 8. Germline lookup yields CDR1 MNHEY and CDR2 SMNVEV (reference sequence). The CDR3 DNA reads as TGTGCCAGCAGTTCCAGGGGGAGGATTGACTATGGCTACACCTTC. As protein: CASSSRGRIDYGYTF.

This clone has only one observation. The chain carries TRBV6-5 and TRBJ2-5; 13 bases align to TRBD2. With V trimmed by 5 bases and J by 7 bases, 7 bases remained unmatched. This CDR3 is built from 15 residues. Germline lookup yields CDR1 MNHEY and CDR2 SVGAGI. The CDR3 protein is CASSPGLAGVGTQYF. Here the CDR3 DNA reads TGTGCCAGCAGTCCAGGACTAGCGGGGGTCGGGACCCAGTACTTC.

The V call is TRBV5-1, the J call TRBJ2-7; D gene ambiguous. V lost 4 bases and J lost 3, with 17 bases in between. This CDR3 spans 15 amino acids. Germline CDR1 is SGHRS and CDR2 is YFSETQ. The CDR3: CASSETPGLSYEQYF. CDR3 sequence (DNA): TGCGCCAGCAGCGAAACCCCGGGTCTAAGCTACGAGCAGTACTTC.

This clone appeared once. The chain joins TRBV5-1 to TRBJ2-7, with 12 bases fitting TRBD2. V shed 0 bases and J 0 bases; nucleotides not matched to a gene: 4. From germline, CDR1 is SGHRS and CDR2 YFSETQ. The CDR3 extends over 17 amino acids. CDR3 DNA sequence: TGCGCCAGCAGCTTGGGGACTAGCGGGACTAGCTCCTACGAGCAGTACTTC. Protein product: CASSLGTSGTSSYEQYF.

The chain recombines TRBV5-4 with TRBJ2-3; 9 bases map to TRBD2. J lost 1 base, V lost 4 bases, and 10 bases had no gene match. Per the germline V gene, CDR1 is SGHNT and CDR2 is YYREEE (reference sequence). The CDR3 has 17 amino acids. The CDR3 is CASSGMLAGAGTDTQYF. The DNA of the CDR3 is TGTGCCAGCAGCGGAATGTTAGCGGGAGCCGGCACAGATACGCAGTATTTT.

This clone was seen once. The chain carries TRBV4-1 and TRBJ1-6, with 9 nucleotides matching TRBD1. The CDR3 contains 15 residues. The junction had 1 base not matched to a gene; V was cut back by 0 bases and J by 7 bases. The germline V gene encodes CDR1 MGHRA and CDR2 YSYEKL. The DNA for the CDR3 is TGCGCCAGCAGCCAAGAAGGACAGGGGAATTCACCCCTCCACTTT. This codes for CASSQEGQGNSPLHF.

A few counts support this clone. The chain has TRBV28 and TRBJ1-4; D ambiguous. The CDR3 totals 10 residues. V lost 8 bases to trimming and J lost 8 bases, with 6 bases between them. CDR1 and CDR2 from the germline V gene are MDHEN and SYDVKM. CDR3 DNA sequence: TGTGCCAGCGGAGGGGAAAAACTGTTTTTT. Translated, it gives CASGGEKLFF.

The CDR3 DNA sequence: TGTGCCAGCAGTTTTAGGGAGCGGGGAGGCGAGCAGTACTTC. It translates to CASSFRERGGEQYF. The chain recombines TRBV28 with TRBJ2-7; TRBD2 matches at 7 bases. V lost 3 bases and J lost 6; bases outside the gene matches: 8. This CDR3 has 14 residues. Germline-derived CDR1 and CDR2 are MDHEN and SYDVKM.

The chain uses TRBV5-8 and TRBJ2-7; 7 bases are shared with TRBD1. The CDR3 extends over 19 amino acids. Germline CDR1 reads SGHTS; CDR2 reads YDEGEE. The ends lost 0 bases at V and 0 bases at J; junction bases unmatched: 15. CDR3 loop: CASSLGQAWDRRSSYEQYF. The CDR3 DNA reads TGTGCCAGCAGCTTGGGCCAAGCTTGGGACAGAAGGAGCTCCTACGAGCAGTACTTC.

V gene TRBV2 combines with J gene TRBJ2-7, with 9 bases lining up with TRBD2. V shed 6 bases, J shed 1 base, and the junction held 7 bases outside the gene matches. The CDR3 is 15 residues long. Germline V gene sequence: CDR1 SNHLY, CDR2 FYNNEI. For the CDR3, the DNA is TGTGCCAGCAGCCGGCAAGCGGGAGGATCCTACGAGCAGTACTTC. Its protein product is CASSRQAGGSYEQYF.

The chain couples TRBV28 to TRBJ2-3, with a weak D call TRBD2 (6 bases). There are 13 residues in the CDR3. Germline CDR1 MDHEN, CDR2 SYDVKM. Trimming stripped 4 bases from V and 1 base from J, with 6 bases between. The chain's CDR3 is CASSWEGTDTQYF. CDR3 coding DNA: TGTGCCAGCAGTTGGGAGGGCACAGATACGCAGTATTTT.